This T cell receptor (beta chain) was found in a study of shared clonotypes between healthy human individuals. Study results and limitations: Non-shared clonotypes were found to have lower generation probabilities than the clonotypes that were shared by all four of the sorted-subset donors.

Terminally differentiated effector memory CD45RA+ cells were excluded by CCR7 positive selection of CD45RO-negative cells. Sorted-subset replicate PCR reactions were performed with about 190 ng DNA, corresponding to tens of thousands of T cell genomes. Assay: immunoSEQ multiplex PCR; the TCRdb copy retains only in-frame clones and omits some. The table records about 2 million clones, about 95% of them present only once. This clone was observed once. Antigen specificity is unknown. The germline V gene encodes CDR1 SGHDT and CDR2 YYEEEE. V lost 4 bases, J lost 2 bases, and 18 bases lay in between. The CDR3 has 16 residues.

The chain is built from TRBV5-6 and TRBJ2-5, with D maybe TRBD2 (5 bases). This receptor was taken from a young man in good health. Sequenced input: naive CD8+ T cells sorted from blood. This chain's CDR3 is CASSPTRGEIQETQYF. The CDR3 nucleotides read TGTGCCAGCAGCCCTACCCGGGGAGAGATTCAAGAGACCCAGTACTTC.